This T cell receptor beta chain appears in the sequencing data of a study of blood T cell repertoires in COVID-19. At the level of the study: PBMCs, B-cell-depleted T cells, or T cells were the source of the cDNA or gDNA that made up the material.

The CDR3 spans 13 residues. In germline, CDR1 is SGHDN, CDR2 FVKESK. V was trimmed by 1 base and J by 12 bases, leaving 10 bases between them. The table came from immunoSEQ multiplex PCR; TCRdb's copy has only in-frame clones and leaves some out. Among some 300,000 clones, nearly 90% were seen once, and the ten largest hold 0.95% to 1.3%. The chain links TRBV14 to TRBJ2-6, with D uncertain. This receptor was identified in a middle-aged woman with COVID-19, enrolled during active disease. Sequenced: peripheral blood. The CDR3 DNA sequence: TGTGCCAGCAGCCAAGTCGCCTTAGCCGTCCTGACTTTC. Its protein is CASSQVALAVLTF. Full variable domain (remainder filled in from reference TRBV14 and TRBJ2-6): EAGVTQFPSHSVIEKGQTVTLRCDPISGHDNLYWYRRVMGKEIKFLLHFVKESKQDESGMPNNRFLAERTGGTYSTLKVQPAELEDSGVYFCASSQVALAVLTFGAGSRLTVL.